This is a list of T cell receptor beta chains from one sample in a study of T cells in Graves' hyperthyroidism and ophthalmopathy. TCRdb recomputed calls from the multiplex PCR reads with MiXCR, one row per CDR3 protein. The sample lists 500,000 to 550,000 distinct CDR3 sequences, about 20% occurring once. Sample: blood. These receptors were collected from a man younger than 35 with Graves' hyperthyroidism. Both conserved end residues are part of each CDR3. A D gene is named only where the DNA matches it firmly. Part of the rows lack a size; the others show once, few, many or a class for expanded clones.

V	D	size	J	CDR3	DNA
TRBV6-5	-	many	TRBJ2-5	CASSYWGRETQYF	TGTGCCAGCAGTTATTGGGGTCGGGAGACCCAGTACTTC
TRBV24-1	-	-	TRBJ2-5	CATSDSNQETQYF	TGTGCCACCAGTGATTCAAACCAAGAGACCCAGTACTTC
TRBV2	TRBD1	many	TRBJ1-2	CASLTGMGGYTF	TGTGCCAGCCTGACAGGGATGGGTGGCTACACCTTC
TRBV2	TRBD1	-	TRBJ1-1	CASIRGWSRTEAFF	TGTGCCAGCATCAGGGGGTGGAGTCGGACTGAAGCTTTCTTT
TRBV19	TRBD1	-	TRBJ1-1	CASAQGRGTEAFF	TGTGCCAGTGCACAGGGGCGCGGCACTGAAGCTTTCTTT
TRBV7-9	-	-	TRBJ2-5	CASSYIELKTQYF	TGTGCCAGCAGCTACATCGAGCTCAAGACCCAGTACTTC
TRBV28	-	-	TRBJ2-5	CASGGGPGGETQYF	TGTGCCAGCGGGGGGGGGCCAGGTGGAGAGACCCAGTACTTC
TRBV25-1	-	many	TRBJ1-3	CASSDRHSGNTIYF	TGTGCCAGCAGTGACAGGCACTCTGGAAACACCATATATTTT
TRBV6-5	-	many	TRBJ2-6	CASSYEGLSGANVLTF	TGTGCCAGCAGTTACGAAGGTCTCTCTGGGGCCAACGTCCTGACTTTC
TRBV27	TRBD1	-	TRBJ2-7	CASSPGQDERYF	TGTGCCAGCAGTCCGGGACAGGACGAAAGGTACTTC
TRBV28	TRBD1	-	TRBJ1-5	CASSFGLSQDRFGNQPQHF	TGTGCCAGCAGTTTTGGGTTGAGTCAGGACAGGTTTGGCAATCAGCCCCAGCATTTT
TRBV18	-	-	TRBJ1-3	CASSPTGTKGDTIYF	TGTGCCAGCTCACCAACGGGGACCAAAGGGGACACCATATATTTT
TRBV6-1	-	many	TRBJ2-5	CASSLGGRQTQYF	TGTGCCAGCAGCCTCGGGGGGCGACAGACCCAGTACTTC
TRBV11-2	-	-	TRBJ1-2	CASSLIGSYGYTF	TGTGCCAGCAGCTTAATCGGAAGTTATGGCTACACCTTC
TRBV28	TRBD1	few	TRBJ2-2	CASVGGQGYAGELFF	TGTGCCAGTGTTGGGGGACAGGGGTACGCCGGGGAGCTGTTTTTT
TRBV6-4	-	many	TRBJ1-1	CASSQRDLGAHISNTEAFF	TGTGCCAGCAGTCAGCGGGACCTAGGGGCCCATATCTCGAACACTGAAGCTTTCTTT
TRBV28	-	-	TRBJ1-1	CASSLPTTGDNEAFF	TGTGCCAGCAGTTTACCCACCACGGGGGACAATGAAGCTTTCTTT
TRBV28	TRBD2	many	TRBJ2-7	CASSFPGAGGYEQYF	TGTGCCAGCAGTTTCCCGGGAGCGGGGGGGTACGAGCAGTACTTC
TRBV11-3	-	many	TRBJ1-5	CAALNQGRGYSNQPQHF	TGTGCCGCCCTCAACCAGGGTAGGGGATATAGCAATCAGCCCCAGCATTTT
TRBV20-1	TRBD1	few	TRBJ2-5	CSAPGQGTQYF	TGCAGTGCCCCGGGACAGGGGACCCAGTACTTC
TRBV6-5	-	many	TRBJ2-7	CASSYSGPPRIENEQYF	TGTGCCAGCAGTTACTCAGGTCCCCCTAGGATCGAGAACGAGCAGTACTTC
TRBV12-3/TRBV12-4	-	-	TRBJ1-5	CASSLAAGKHQPQHF	TGTGCCAGCAGTTTAGCGGCAGGAAAACATCAGCCCCAGCATTTT
TRBV2	TRBD2	once	TRBJ2-5	CASRRLAGETQDF	TGTGCCAGCAGACGACTTGCGGGAGAGACCCAGGACTTC
TRBV6-1	-	many	TRBJ1-5	CASNTRVDQPQHF	TGTGCCAGCAATACCAGGGTAGACCAGCCCCAGCATTTT
TRBV7-2	-	few	TRBJ1-6	CASSLPPGLSPLHF	TGTGCCAGCAGCTTACCGCCAGGGTTATCACCCCTCCACTTT
TRBV12-3/TRBV12-4	-	-	TRBJ1-5	CASSFVHLNQPQHF	TGTGCCAGCAGTTTCGTTCACCTTAATCAGCCCCAGCATTTT
TRBV6-1	-	-	TRBJ2-1	CASSPPGIAEQFF	TGTGCCAGCAGTCCCCCAGGGATTGCTGAGCAGTTCTTC
TRBV27	-	many	TRBJ2-7	CASSVLRGPGYEQYF	TGTGCCAGCAGTGTACTTCGGGGGCCCGGGTACGAGCAGTACTTC
TRBV20-1	-	many	TRBJ1-1	CSAQADSMNTEAFF	TGCAGTGCCCAGGCGGACAGCATGAACACTGAAGCTTTCTTT
TRBV24-1	TRBD1	many	TRBJ2-2	CATSGRQGWTGELFF	TGTGCCACCAGTGGCCGACAGGGATGGACCGGGGAGCTGTTTTTT
TRBV20-1	-	many	TRBJ2-7	CSGPGLRSGEQYF	TGCAGTGGACCGGGATTACGTTCTGGCGAGCAGTACTTC
TRBV27	TRBD1	many	TRBJ1-2	CASTPRQGDYGYTF	TGTGCCAGCACTCCTAGACAGGGGGACTATGGCTACACCTTC
TRBV5-6	TRBD1	-	TRBJ2-2	CASSFRQGHGELFF	TGTGCCAGCAGCTTCCGACAGGGCCACGGGGAGCTGTTTTTT
TRBV28	TRBD1	-	TRBJ1-6	CASSLSSGTGGNSPLHF	TGTGCCAGCAGTTTATCGAGCGGGACAGGGGGAAATTCACCCCTCCACTTT
TRBV4-1	-	-	TRBJ1-1	CASSQGLGVGAFF	TGCGCCAGCAGCCAAGGTTTGGGGGTGGGAGCTTTCTTT
TRBV4-1	-	few	TRBJ1-1	CASSLGRGISNTEAFF	TGCGCCAGCAGCCTCGGGCGGGGGATATCGAACACTGAAGCTTTCTTT
TRBV5-1	TRBD1	-	TRBJ1-1	CASSSTADRGRGTEAFF	TGCGCCAGCAGCTCCACGGCCGACAGGGGCCGGGGCACTGAAGCTTTCTTT
TRBV7-8	-	few	TRBJ2-5	CASKGGRETQYF	TGTGCCAGCAAAGGGGGTCGAGAGACCCAGTACTTC
TRBV19	TRBD2	-	TRBJ2-7	CASSASSGGVYEQYF	TGTGCCAGTAGCGCTAGCTCCGGGGGGGTCTACGAGCAGTACTTC
TRBV6-1	-	few	TRBJ1-5	CASSVAGAGQPQHF	TGTGCCAGCAGTGTAGCAGGGGCGGGTCAGCCCCAGCATTTT
TRBV20-1	-	-	TRBJ2-5	CSASQGTQYF	TGCAGTGCTTCCCAGGGGACCCAGTACTTC
TRBV29-1	-	-	TRBJ2-7	CSVEGGDYEQYF	TGCAGCGTTGAAGGCGGTGACTACGAGCAGTACTTC
TRBV11-2	-	many	TRBJ2-7	CASSYQIGASYEQYF	TGTGCCAGCAGCTACCAAATAGGGGCCTCCTACGAGCAGTACTTC
TRBV6-5	-	many	TRBJ1-1	CASSSQGYATEAFF	TGTGCCAGCAGCTCACAGGGCTACGCCACTGAAGCTTTCTTT
TRBV5-1	-	many	TRBJ2-5	CASSLLAAQETQYF	TGCGCCAGCAGCCTATTAGCAGCTCAAGAGACCCAGTACTTC
TRBV2	TRBD1	many	TRBJ1-1	CASSEGDRESAEAFF	TGTGCCAGCAGTGAAGGGGACAGGGAGAGTGCTGAAGCTTTCTTT
TRBV6-2/TRBV6-3	TRBD2	many	TRBJ2-7	CASSYGASGGYEQYF	TGTGCCAGCAGTTACGGGGCTAGCGGGGGCTACGAGCAGTACTTC
TRBV18	TRBD1	few	TRBJ2-2	CAITGQGAPGELFF	TGTGCCATCACCGGACAGGGGGCGCCCGGGGAGCTGTTTTTT
TRBV6-2/TRBV6-3	-	many	TRBJ1-5	CASSYSLSSTETHSNQPQHF	TGTGCCAGCAGTTACTCTCTTAGCTCGACAGAAACTCATAGCAATCAGCCCCAGCATTTT
TRBV11-2	-	-	TRBJ2-2	CASSLPKPVNTGELFF	TGTGCCAGCAGCTTACCCAAGCCCGTTAACACCGGGGAGCTGTTTTTT
TRBV6-5	TRBD1	-	TRBJ2-7	CASSYRGRGRDEQYF	TGTGCCAGCAGTTACCGCGGCAGGGGGCGGGACGAGCAGTACTTC
TRBV12-3/TRBV12-4	TRBD1	many	TRBJ2-5	CASSTNRGETQYF	TGTGCCAGCAGTACTAACAGGGGTGAGACCCAGTACTTC
TRBV7-9	TRBD2	many	TRBJ2-5	CASSFSSGLAGVRETQYF	TGTGCCAGCAGCTTCTCATCGGGACTAGCGGGGGTTCGCGAGACCCAGTACTTC
TRBV2	-	many	TRBJ2-2	CATKDSLFTGELFF	TGTGCCACTAAAGACTCCTTATTCACCGGGGAGCTGTTTTTT
TRBV27	TRBD2	few	TRBJ2-2	CASSWGGSGELFF	TGTGCCAGCAGTTGGGGGGGTTCCGGGGAGCTGTTTTTT
TRBV27	TRBD1	many	TRBJ1-1	CASSPRQGRTMNTEAFF	TGTGCCAGCAGTCCCCGACAGGGTCGAACCATGAACACTGAAGCTTTCTTT